This T cell receptor (beta chain) was found in a study of technical replicates of blood from several donors. This table comes from immunoSEQ multiplex PCR, and its TCRdb copy is limited to in-frame clones, with some not included. Among nearly 90,000 clones listed, about 95% were seen once. CDR1 is SGHAT, CDR2 FQNNGV, per germline. Trimming removed 6 bases at V and 3 bases at J, with 11 bases between. This CDR3 contains 13 residues. The chain links TRBV11-2 to TRBJ1-1; maybe TRBD1 (5 bases). This receptor was obtained from a human donor in good health. The specimen was T cells isolated from PBMCs. DNA of the CDR3: TGTGCCAGCAGTCCGGACAAGCACACTGAAGCTTTCTTT. The encoded protein is CASSPDKHTEAFF.